This T cell receptor beta chain was recorded in a study of beta chain features in type 1 diabetes. This clone appeared a few times. CD4+ naive, central memory, regulatory and stem cell-like memory subsets were isolated by sorting on CD45RO/CCR7/CD25/CD127/CD95/CD27. The length of the CDR3 is 15 residues. Germline loops: CDR1 LNHDA, CDR2 SQIVND (reference sequence). Trimming cost V 5 bases and J 0 bases, with 10 bases left between them. Sequencing targeted expressed TCRB transcripts, as all isolated RNA had been reverse transcribed. This table comes from immunoSEQ multiplex PCR, and its TCRdb copy is limited to in-frame clones, with some not included. Of some 270,000 clones listed, roughly 13% are singletons.

The sample was naive CD4+ T cells from blood. The chain is built from TRBV19 and TRBJ2-2; no firm D call. This receptor was taken from a middle-aged woman in good health. Here the CDR3 reads CASSLSPTNTGELFF. The CDR3 nucleotides read TGTGCCAGTAGTTTGTCTCCTACGAACACCGGGGAGCTGTTTTTT.